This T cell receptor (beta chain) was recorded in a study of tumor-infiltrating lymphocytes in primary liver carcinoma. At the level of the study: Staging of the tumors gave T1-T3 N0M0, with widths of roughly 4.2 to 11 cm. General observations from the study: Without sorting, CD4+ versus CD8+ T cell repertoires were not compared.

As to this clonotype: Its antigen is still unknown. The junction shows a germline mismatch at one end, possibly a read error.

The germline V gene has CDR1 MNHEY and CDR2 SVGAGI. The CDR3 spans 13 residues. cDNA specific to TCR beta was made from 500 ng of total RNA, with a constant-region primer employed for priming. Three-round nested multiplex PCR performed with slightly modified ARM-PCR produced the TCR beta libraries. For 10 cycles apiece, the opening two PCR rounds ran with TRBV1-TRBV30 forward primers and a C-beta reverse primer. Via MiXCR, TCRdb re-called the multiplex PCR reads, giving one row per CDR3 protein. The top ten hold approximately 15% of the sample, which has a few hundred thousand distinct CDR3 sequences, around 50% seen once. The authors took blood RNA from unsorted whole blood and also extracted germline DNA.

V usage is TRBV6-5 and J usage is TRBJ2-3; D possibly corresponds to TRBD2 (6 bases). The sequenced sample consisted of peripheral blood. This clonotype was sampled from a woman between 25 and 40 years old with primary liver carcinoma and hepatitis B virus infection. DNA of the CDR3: TGTGCCAGCTGTCAATCTAGACTAGATACGCAGTGTTTT. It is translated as CASCQSRLDTQCF.